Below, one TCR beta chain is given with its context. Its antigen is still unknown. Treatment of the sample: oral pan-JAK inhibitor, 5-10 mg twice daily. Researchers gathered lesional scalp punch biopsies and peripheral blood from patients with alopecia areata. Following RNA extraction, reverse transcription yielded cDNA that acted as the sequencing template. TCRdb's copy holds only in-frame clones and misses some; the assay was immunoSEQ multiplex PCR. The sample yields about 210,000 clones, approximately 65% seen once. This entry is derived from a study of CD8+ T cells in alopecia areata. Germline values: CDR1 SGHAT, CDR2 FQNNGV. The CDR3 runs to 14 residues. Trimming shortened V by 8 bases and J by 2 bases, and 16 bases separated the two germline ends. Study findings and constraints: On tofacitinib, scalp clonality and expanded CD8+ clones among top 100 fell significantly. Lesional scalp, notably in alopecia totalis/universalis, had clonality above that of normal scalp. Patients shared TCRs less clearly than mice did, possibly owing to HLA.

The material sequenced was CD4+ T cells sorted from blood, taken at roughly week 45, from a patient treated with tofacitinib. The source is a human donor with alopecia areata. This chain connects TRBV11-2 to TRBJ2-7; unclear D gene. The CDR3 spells CASSLGEQTYEQYF. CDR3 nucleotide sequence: TGTGCCAGCTCCCTAGGCGAACAGACCTACGAGCAGTACTTC.